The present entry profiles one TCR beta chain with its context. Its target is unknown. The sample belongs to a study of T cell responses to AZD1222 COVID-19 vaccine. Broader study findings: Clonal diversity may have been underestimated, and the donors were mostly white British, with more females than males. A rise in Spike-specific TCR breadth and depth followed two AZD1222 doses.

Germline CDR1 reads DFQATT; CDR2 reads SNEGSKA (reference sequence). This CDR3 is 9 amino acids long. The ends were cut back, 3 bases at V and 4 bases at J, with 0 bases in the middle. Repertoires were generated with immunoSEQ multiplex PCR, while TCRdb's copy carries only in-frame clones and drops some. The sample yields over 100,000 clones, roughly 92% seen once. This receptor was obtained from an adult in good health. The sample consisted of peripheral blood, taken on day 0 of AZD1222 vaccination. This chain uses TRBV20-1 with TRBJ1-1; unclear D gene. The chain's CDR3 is CSASTEAFF. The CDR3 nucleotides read TGCAGTGCTAGCACTGAAGCTTTCTTT.